The clone carrying this TCR beta chain has a single count. Antigen unknown. TCRdb keeps only in-frame clones here, not all; method: immunoSEQ multiplex PCR. This table has 150,000 or so clones, roughly 90% appearing once. This entry is derived from a study of T cell responses to AZD1222 COVID-19 vaccine. Study-wide findings and caveats: Seropositivity was recorded at baseline in only 6 or 7 AZD1222 recipients.

Germline assignment: CDR1 SQVTM and CDR2 ANQGSEA. This CDR3 comprises 15 residues. The ends were cut back, 4 bases at V and 1 base at J, with 16 bases in the middle. This chain links TRBV29-1 with TRBJ2-5, with D possibly TRBD1 on 6 matching bases. The specimen comprised peripheral blood, sampled on day 0 of AZD1222 vaccination. The source of this sequence is an adult in good health. CDR3 sequence (DNA): TGCAGCGTTGGCCTCCGGGACAACGTCCAAGAGACCCAGTACTTC. This gives the protein CSVGLRDNVQETQYF.